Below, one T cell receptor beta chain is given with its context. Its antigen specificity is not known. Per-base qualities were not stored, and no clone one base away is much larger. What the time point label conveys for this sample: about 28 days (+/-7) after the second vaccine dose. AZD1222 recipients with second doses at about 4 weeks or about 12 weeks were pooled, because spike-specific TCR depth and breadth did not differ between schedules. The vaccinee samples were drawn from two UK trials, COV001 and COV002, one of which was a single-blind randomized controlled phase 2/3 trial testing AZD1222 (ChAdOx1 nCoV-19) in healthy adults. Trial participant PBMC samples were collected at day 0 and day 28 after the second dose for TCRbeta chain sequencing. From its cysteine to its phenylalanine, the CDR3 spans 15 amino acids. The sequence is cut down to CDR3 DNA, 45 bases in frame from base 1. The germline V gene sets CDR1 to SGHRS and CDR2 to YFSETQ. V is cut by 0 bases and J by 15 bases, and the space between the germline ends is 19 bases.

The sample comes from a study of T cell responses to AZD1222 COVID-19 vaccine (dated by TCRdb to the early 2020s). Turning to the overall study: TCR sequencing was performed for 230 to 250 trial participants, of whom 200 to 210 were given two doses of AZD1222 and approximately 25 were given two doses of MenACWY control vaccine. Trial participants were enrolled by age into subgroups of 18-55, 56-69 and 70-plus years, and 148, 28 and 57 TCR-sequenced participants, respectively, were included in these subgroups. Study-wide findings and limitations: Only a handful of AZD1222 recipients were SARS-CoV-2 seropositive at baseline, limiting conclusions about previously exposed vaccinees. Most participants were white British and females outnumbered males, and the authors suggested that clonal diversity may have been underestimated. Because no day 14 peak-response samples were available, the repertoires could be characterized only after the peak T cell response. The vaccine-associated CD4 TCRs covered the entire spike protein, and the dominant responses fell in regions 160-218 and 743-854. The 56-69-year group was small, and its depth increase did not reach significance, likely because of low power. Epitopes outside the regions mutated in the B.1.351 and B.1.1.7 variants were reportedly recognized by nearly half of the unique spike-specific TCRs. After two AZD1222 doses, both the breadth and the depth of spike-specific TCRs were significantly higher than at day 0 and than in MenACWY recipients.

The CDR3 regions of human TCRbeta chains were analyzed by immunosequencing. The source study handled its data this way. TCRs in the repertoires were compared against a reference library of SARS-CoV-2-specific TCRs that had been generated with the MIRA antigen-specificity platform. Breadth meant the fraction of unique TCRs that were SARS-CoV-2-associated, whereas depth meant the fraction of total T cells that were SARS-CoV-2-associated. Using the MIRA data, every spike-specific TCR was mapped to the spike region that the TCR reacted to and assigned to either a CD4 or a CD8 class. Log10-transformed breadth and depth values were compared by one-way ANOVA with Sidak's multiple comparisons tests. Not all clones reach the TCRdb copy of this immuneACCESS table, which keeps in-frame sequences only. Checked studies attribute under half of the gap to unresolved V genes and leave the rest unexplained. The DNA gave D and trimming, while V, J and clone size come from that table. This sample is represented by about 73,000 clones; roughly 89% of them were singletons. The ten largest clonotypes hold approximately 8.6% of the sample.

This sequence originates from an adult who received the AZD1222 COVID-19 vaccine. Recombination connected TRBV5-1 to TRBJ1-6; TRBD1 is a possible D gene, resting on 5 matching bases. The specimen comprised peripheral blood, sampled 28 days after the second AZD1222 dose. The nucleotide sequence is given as TGCGCCAGCAGCTTGGAGGTCCAGGGTCTATCCGGCCTCCACTTT. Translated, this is CASSLEVQGLSGLHF.